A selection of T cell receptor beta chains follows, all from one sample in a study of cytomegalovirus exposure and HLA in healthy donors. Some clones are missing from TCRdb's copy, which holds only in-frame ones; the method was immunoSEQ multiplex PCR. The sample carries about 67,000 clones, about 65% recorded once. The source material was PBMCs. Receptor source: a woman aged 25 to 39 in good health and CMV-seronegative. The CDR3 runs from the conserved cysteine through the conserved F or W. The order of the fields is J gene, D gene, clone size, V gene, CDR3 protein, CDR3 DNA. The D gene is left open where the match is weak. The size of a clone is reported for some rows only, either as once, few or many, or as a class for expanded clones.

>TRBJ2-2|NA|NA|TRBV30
CAWSVGGLNTGELFF
TGTGCCTGGAGTGTCGGGGGTTTAAACACCGGGGAGCTGTTTTTT
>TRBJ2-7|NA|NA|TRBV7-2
CASSFAGYEQYF
TGTGCCAGCAGCTTTGCAGGCTACGAGCAGTACTTC
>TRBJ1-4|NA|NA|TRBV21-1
CASSKARFGVWEKLFF
TGTGCCAGCAGCAAAGCTCGGTTCGGGGTCTGGGAAAAACTGTTTTTT
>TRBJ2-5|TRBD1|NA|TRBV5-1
CASSQGAMRETQYF
TGCGCCAGCAGCCAGGGGGCGATGCGAGAGACCCAGTACTTC
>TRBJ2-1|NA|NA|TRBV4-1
CASSQDPLGGQFF
TGCGCCAGCAGCCAAGACCCTCTGGGGGGGCAGTTCTTC
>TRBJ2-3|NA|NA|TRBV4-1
CASSQAGITDTQYF
TGCGCCAGCAGCCAGGCGGGGATCACAGATACGCAGTATTTT
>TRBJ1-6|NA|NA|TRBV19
CASSIGGTRSPLHF
TGTGCCAGTAGTATCGGCGGGACGCGATCACCCCTCCACTTT
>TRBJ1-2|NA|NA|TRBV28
CASSLPRYGYTF
TGTGCCAGCAGTTTACCCCGCTATGGCTACACCTTC
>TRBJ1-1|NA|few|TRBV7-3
CASSLDRNTEAFF
TGTGCCAGCAGCTTAGACAGGAACACTGAAGCTTTCTTT
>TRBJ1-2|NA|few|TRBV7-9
CASSLGTDYGYTF
TGTGCCAGCAGCTTAGGGACAGACTATGGCTACACCTTC
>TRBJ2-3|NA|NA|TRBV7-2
CASSSDRAEGDTQYF
TGTGCCAGCAGCTCCGACAGGGCGGAGGGAGATACGCAGTATTTT
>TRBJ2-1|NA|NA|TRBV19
CASSIRDTLGQFF
TGTGCCAGTAGTATCCGGGACACCCTAGGGCAGTTCTTC
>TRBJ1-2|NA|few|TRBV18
CASSPWGETGYTF
TGTGCCAGCTCACCATGGGGAGAGACGGGCTACACCTTC
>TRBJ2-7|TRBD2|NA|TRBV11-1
CASSLSGGTYEQYF
TGTGCCAGCAGCTTAAGCGGGGGGACGTACGAGCAGTACTTC
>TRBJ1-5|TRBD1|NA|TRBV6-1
CASSEKIGSGGDQPQHF
TGTGCCAGCAGTGAAAAGATCGGGTCAGGGGGAGATCAGCCCCAGCATTTT
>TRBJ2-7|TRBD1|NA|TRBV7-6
CASSLGAGGDYEQYF
TGTGCCAGCAGCCTCGGGGCAGGGGGCGATTACGAGCAGTACTTC
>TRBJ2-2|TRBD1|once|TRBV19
CASSRQDRGLFGELFF
TGTGCCAGTAGTAGGCAGGACAGGGGGCTTTTCGGGGAGCTGTTTTTT
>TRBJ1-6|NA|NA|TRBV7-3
CSSSLQDSSPLHF
TGTTCCAGCAGCTTACAGGACAGTTCACCCCTCCACTTT
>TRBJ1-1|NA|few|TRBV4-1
CASSQVHRGNTEAFF
TGCGCCAGCAGCCAGGTACATAGAGGAAACACTGAAGCTTTCTTT
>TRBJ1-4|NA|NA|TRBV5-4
CASSSTGLTNEKLFF
TGTGCCAGCAGCAGTACCGGACTGACAAATGAAAAACTGTTTTTT
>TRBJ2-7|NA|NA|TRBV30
CAWSVGGEQYF
TGTGCCTGGAGTGTAGGGGGCGAGCAGTACTTC
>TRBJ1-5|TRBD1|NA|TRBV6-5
CASQPRDRGRQPQHF
TGTGCCAGCCAACCCCGGGACAGGGGACGTCAGCCCCAGCATTTT
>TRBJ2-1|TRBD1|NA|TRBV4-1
CASSQPTDTGGQFF
TGCGCCAGCAGCCAACCGACGGATACAGGGGGACAGTTCTTC
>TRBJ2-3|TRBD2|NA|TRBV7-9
CASSLGGGPLSDTQYF
TGTGCCAGCAGCTTGGGCGGGGGGCCCTTATCAGATACGCAGTATTTT
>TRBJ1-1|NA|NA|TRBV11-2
CASSLGGETEAFF
TGTGCCAGCAGCTTAGGTGGAGAGACTGAAGCTTTCTTT
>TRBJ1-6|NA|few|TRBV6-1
CASRKVGGNSPLHF
TGTGCCAGCAGGAAGGTCGGGGGGAATTCACCCCTCCACTTT
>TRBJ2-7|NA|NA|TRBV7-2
CASSLVAGAYEQYF
TGTGCCAGCAGCTTAGTGGCGGGCGCCTACGAGCAGTACTTC
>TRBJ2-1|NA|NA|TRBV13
CASSLPRKGHNEQFF
TGTGCCAGCAGCTTACCCCGTAAGGGGCACAATGAGCAGTTCTTC
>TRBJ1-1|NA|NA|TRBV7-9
CASNQQSLNTEAFF
TGTGCCAGCAACCAACAGAGCTTGAACACTGAAGCTTTCTTT
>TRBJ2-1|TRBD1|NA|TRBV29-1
CSVRDRGFDNEQFF
TGCAGCGTTAGGGACAGGGGTTTCGACAATGAGCAGTTCTTC
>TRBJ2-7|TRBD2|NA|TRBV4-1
CASSQERGGAYEQYF
TGCGCCAGCAGCCAGGAACGGGGGGGCGCCTACGAGCAGTACTTC
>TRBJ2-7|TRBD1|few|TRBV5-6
CASSGTTGTYEQYF
TGTGCCAGCAGCGGTACGACAGGGACCTACGAGCAGTACTTC
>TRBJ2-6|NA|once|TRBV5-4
CASSSNSLSGANVLTF
TGTGCCAGCAGCTCCAACAGCCTCTCTGGGGCCAACGTCCTGACTTTC
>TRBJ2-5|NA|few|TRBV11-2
CASSLGSGEGETQYF
TGTGCCAGCAGCTTGGGGTCAGGGGAGGGAGAGACCCAGTACTTC
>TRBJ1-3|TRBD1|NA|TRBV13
CASSASHRGGNTIYF
TGTGCCAGCAGCGCGTCCCACAGGGGTGGAAACACCATATATTTT
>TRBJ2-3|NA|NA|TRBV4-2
CASSQETRSGGDTQYF
TGTGCCAGCAGCCAAGAGACTAGATCAGGGGGAGATACGCAGTATTTT
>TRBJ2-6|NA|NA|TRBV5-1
CASSTQGPGANVLTF
TGCGCCAGCAGCACACAGGGTCCTGGGGCCAACGTCCTGACTTTC
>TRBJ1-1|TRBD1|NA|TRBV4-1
CASSPRGAGTEAFF
TGCGCCAGCAGCCCCAGGGGGGCAGGGACTGAAGCTTTCTTT
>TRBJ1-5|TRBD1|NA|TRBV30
CAWSVLGQGAQPQHF
TGTGCCTGGAGTGTACTGGGGCAGGGGGCACAGCCCCAGCATTTT
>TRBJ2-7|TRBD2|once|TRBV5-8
CASSQDFLAGLYEQYF
TGCGCCAGCAGCCAAGATTTCCTAGCGGGACTTTACGAGCAGTACTTC
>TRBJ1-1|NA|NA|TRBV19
CASNRGWNTEAFF
TGTGCCAGTAACCGGGGGTGGAACACTGAAGCTTTCTTT
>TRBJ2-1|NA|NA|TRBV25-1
CASNGPHGSYNEQFF
TGTGCCAGCAATGGCCCCCACGGGAGCTACAATGAGCAGTTCTTC
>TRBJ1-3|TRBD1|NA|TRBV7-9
CASSGLDRGVGNTIYF
TGTGCCAGCAGCGGGTTGGACAGGGGAGTTGGAAACACCATATATTTT
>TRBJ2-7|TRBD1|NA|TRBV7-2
CASSLGQGLSYEQYF
TGTGCCAGCAGCTTAGGACAGGGTCTTTCCTACGAGCAGTACTTC
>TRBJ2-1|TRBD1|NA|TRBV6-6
CASSYSTGTGYNEQFF
TGTGCCAGCAGTTACTCGACCGGGACAGGTTACAATGAGCAGTTCTTC
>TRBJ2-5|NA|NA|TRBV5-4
CASSLDYQETQYF
TGTGCCAGCAGCTTGGACTACCAAGAGACCCAGTACTTC
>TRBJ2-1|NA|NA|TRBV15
CATSRDLFSDEQFF
TGTGCCACCAGCAGAGATCTGTTTTCGGATGAGCAGTTCTTC
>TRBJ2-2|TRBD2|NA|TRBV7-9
CASSLSQKASGAAGELFF
TGTGCCAGCAGCCTCTCCCAAAAGGCTAGCGGGGCCGCCGGGGAGCTGTTTTTT